Sequencing of this T cell receptor (beta chain) was carried out in a study of blood T cell repertoires in COVID-19 (dated by TCRdb to about 2020). A note on the overall study: The collaborator samples originated in the United States, Italy and Spain and spanned the acute and convalescent phases of COVID-19. The material from the prospective study consisted of cDNA or gDNA derived from T cells, B-cell-depleted T cells, or PBMCs. Deeply sampled blood TCRbeta repertoires from subjects exposed to, actively infected with, or recovered from COVID-19 were included in the dataset. The repertoires were made available in a free public database intended to serve as a resource for research on the immune response to SARS-CoV-2. Samples came from the ongoing ImmuneRACE study (first 160 participants) plus 1,254 subjects from 6 global collaborators. The sample metadata nearly always contained a de-identified subject ID, COVID-19 status, age in years and sex. Where HLA class I and class II types were available, the types were taken from metadata supplied by the sample provider, not from assay-based typing.

Details on this clone: The specificity of this receptor is unknown. There are no base qualities to consult, and no much larger clone falls within one base.

The germline V gene (reference sequence) sets CDR1 to MNHNY and CDR2 to SVGAGI. Including cysteine and phenylalanine, the CDR3 has 15 amino acids. Only the CDR3 region is kept as DNA, spanning 45 bases read in frame from base 1. The junction shows trimming of 6 bases on V and 4 bases on J, and the gene matches do not reach 7 bases of it. The study at large found these results: The quantity of clinical and demographic metadata differed by source and by participant and was supplied without curation.

Participants in the prospective study were aged roughly 18 to 89 years, lived in 20 to 25 United States geographic areas, and enrolled through a virtual design. In the prospective study, participants were assigned to cohorts based on the clinical history participants reported in a screening survey and a study questionnaire. Recovered participants in ImmuneRACE Cohort 3 were defined by two consecutive negative NP/OP PCR tests, clearance by a healthcare professional, or resolution of symptoms. Mobile phlebotomists in the prospective study collected whole blood, serum and a nasopharyngeal or oropharyngeal swab from every participant. Participants in the prospective study had the option to provide additional blood draws and questionnaires over a roughly 2-month period. Before DNA extraction, prospective study blood samples were shipped either frozen or at room temperature. The immunoSEQ Assay, a bias-controlled multiplex PCR, was used to amplify TCRbeta CDR3 regions from genomic DNA. On the authors' methods: Nucleated cell counts per sample were estimated from amplification of reference gene primers within the assay. To quantify the absolute abundance of each unique TCRbeta CDR3 rearrangement, sequence reads were collapsed and filtered. For each sample, productive Simpson clonality was calculated as the square root of Simpson's diversity index across productive rearrangements. TCRdb's version of the immuneACCESS table is confined to in-frame rearrangements and falls short of the full clone set. An unresolved V gene accounts for under half of the shortfall where checked; the remainder is of unknown origin. The V and J calls and the clone size are those of that table, but D and trimming were determined from the DNA. The sample table records a few hundred thousand clones; over 75% of these occur just once. The top ten hold approximately 1.9% of the sample.

Recombination connected TRBV6-6 to TRBJ1-4; the junction holds 8 bases that match TRBD1. The TCR was taken from a woman in her fifties or sixties who had recovered from COVID-19. Material: PBMCs or T cells enriched from blood (not recorded which). CDR3 reads: CASRIQGAVNEKLFF. The DNA sequence is as follows: TGTGCCAGCAGAATCCAGGGGGCCGTTAATGAAAAACTGTTTTTT.